This entry describes one T cell receptor beta chain. The antigen it binds to is not known. The record has no base qualities; no much larger clone is one base away. The sample comes from a study of shared clonotypes between healthy human individuals (dated by TCRdb to 2018 to 2021). Looking at the study overall: Three men and a couple of women, aged 18 to 49 years, made up the cohort. Per donor, three plates each were used for CD4 naive and CD4 memory, two for CD8 naive, and one for CD8 memory. To estimate repertoire size and how much clonotypes are shared between individuals, the study performed deep sequencing of blood TCR repertoires from a few healthy adults. To increase sequencing depth and limit assay-specific biases, different laboratories used diverse techniques to prepare libraries and sequence TCR repertoires. Each donor's leukapheresis produced roughly between roughly 0.85 and 10 billion PBMCs.

Paper-wide results and their limitations: Across four donors, approximately 4.6% of naive CD4, 3.5% of naive CD8, 2% to 2.5% of memory CD4, and approximately 0.4% of memory CD8 clonotypes were shared. Pairwise subsampling led to the expectation that sequencing depth would affect the degree of clonotype sharing among donors. Clonotypes shared by all four sorted-subset donors showed higher generation probabilities than non-shared clonotypes. Incomplete sequencing was indicated by rarefaction of sorted-subset datasets, despite the large sequencing depth. Sampling was restricted to blood, and TCR repertoires in tissues likely differ from the TCR repertoires found in blood. Larger estimated clonotype richness was generally found for naive subsets than for memory subsets. Because the study included only a small number of donors, the genetic and exposure-history diversity represented was limited.

TCR CDR3 regions were amplified from genomic DNA by multiplex PCR using the deep immunoSEQ assay. Genomic DNA extracted from each cell subset was distributed evenly over all wells of several immunoSEQ 96-well plates, and each plate served as one replicate. For sorted subsets, approximately 190 ng genomic DNA, equal to 25,000 to 35,000 T cell genomes, was loaded into each replicate PCR. Purified libraries were quantified with a Qubit 3.0 fluorometer, sized on a Bioanalyzer 2100, and re-quantified with the KAPA Library Quantification kit. Every immunoSEQ 96-well plate was sequenced on a separate single-read 150-cycle Illumina NextSeq 550 flow cell. The study's processing was this. Because the immunoSEQ output held only junctional sequences and lacked quality scores, the filtering could not match the filtering applied to full-length reads. Sequences were annotated with PyIR, a Python wrapper for IgBLAST v1.9, using IMGT germline references to assign V/J genes and CDR3. Reads were removed for weak V/J assignments (E-value above 1e-6), missing CDR3, stop codons, out-of-frame junctions, or ambiguous translated residues. V3J clonotypes were defined by identical inferred V gene, J gene, and CDR3 amino acid sequence. To compute the percentage overlap between repertoires, the number of shared unique clonotypes was divided by the size of the smaller repertoire. Repertoire richness was assessed with RTK rarefaction, the Chao1 estimator, and Recon v2.1 estimates of unobserved clonotypes. OLGA was used to compute generation probabilities for all TCRbeta clonotypes that the gDNA method yielded from a handful of donors. TCRdb mirrors the immuneACCESS table, restricted to in-frame sequences. Some clones are absent from its copies; in checked studies, under half trace to an unresolved V gene, and the reason for the others is unknown. Clone size and V and J calls were adopted from that table, with D and trimming inferred from the DNA. The sample table lists more than 850,000 clones, approximately 80% of them with a count of one. The top ten clones comprise 0.5% to 0.6% of the sample.

Healthy HIV-negative adults with no recently reported acute infections or vaccinations were included as donors. All donors were Caucasian adults living in Nashville, Tennessee, USA. CD4+ T cells were enriched by magnetic negative selection, after which naive cells were positively selected on CD45RA and the negative fraction was taken as the memory subset. Blood was obtained by leukapheresis, after which PBMCs were separated by Ficoll-Histopaque density gradient centrifugation and cryopreserved in liquid nitrogen vapor phase. Analytical flow cytometry was used to check the purity and quantity of each magnetically sorted T cell population. Genomic DNA was isolated from every sorted fraction and measured by UV absorbance on a Nanodrop 2000c. Unmatched junction bases come to 8, with V trimmed by 4 bases and J by 3 bases. Including the terminal cysteine and phenylalanine, the CDR3 comprises 15 residues. The retained sequence is limited to the CDR3, 45 bases, with the frame set at the first base. CDR1 SNHLY and CDR2 FYNNEI are derived from the germline V gene.

The chain was built from TRBV2 and TRBJ2-7; 8 middle bases align to TRBD1. Sequencing was performed on memory CD4+ T cells from PBMCs. The label giving this sample's cell subset or site can be read as: CD45RA-negative fraction. The clonotype originates from a man between 18 and 29 years old in good health. Some clones in this sample may be carry-over from other donors' samples. In nucleotide form, the sequence is TGTGCCAGCAGTGCAGACAGGGGATACGGCTACGAGCAGTACTTC. Translated, it reads CASSADRGYGYEQYF.